This entry describes one T cell receptor (beta chain). It has no known antigen specificity. Per-base qualities were not stored, and no clone one base away is much larger. One collaborating source in Seattle enrolled patients while the patients were actively infected and followed the patients over time throughout the course of disease. Whole blood was collected in K2EDTA tubes by collaborating institutions according to the institutions' own protocols. For TCRbeta analysis, collaborators shipped samples as frozen whole blood, isolated PBMCs, or DNA extracted from either of those sample types. TCRbeta CDR3 regions were amplified from genomic DNA by means of the immunoSEQ Assay, a bias-controlled multiplex PCR. The paper's data handling went like this. The number of nucleated cells in each sample was estimated from the amplification of reference gene primers within the assay. Sequence reads were collapsed and filtered to measure the absolute abundance of every unique TCRbeta CDR3 rearrangement. Productive Simpson clonality was computed per sample as the square root of Simpson's diversity index over productive rearrangements. The clones in this table, taken by TCRdb from immuneACCESS, are in-frame only. Not every clone is retained; where verified, under half of the shortfall comes from an unresolved V gene, and the cause of the rest is unknown. That table furnishes V, J and clone size, whereas the DNA furnished D and trimming. The table for this sample lists about 180,000 clones; 70% to 80% of them were counted only once. Together, the top ten hold 8.1% of the sample.

This entry belongs to a study of blood T cell repertoires in COVID-19 (dated by TCRdb to the early 2020s). General notes on the study: The collaborator samples originated in the United States, Italy and Spain and spanned the acute and convalescent phases of COVID-19. The material from the prospective study consisted of cDNA or gDNA derived from T cells, B-cell-depleted T cells, or PBMCs. Deeply sampled blood TCRbeta repertoires from subjects exposed to, actively infected with, or recovered from COVID-19 were included in the dataset. The repertoires were released in a freely available public database intended as a resource for research on the immune response to SARS-CoV-2. Samples came from the ongoing ImmuneRACE study (first 160 participants) plus 1,254 subjects from 6 global collaborators. Sample metadata almost always included a de-identified subject ID, COVID-19 status, age in years and sex. Where HLA class I and class II types were available, the types were taken from metadata supplied by the sample provider, not from assay-based typing. The full study reports these points: How much clinical and demographic metadata was included differed by source and by participant, and the metadata was provided uncurated.

V is pared back by 3 bases and J by 6 bases, with 15 bases lying between the germline termini. The germline V gene supplies CDR1 MDHEN and CDR2 SYDVKM. From the cysteine through the phenylalanine, the CDR3 covers 15 amino acids. The retained sequence is limited to the CDR3, 45 bases, with the frame set at the first base. This sequence uses TRBV28 and TRBJ1-5, with TRBD1 tentatively as D gene (6 bases match). The specimen sequenced was peripheral blood. The clonotype was recovered from a woman aged 55-69 years with COVID-19, enrolled during active disease. The CDR3: CASSFSGVGVQPQHF. DNA sequence: TGTGCCAGCAGTTTCTCAGGGGTCGGAGTTCAGCCCCAGCATTTT.